This T cell receptor beta chain was identified during a study of OX40 agonist ivuxolimab in advanced cancers. Findings of the study overall: In CD8+ T cells, expanded clones were on average more numerous than in CD4+. Researchers did not establish what antigens the expanded peripheral T cells target. Among the nonresponders, some also had low normalized T-cell clonal expansion.

The study sampled blood at baseline, cycle 4 day 1, and cycle 7 day 1. Details on this clone: The antigen is undetermined.

V was pared by 6 bases and J by 1 base, with 18 bases of the junction left unmatched. The CDR3 length is 19 residues. The germline V gene encodes CDR1 LGHNT and CDR2 FRNRAP. Libraries were prepared by immunoSEQ multiplex PCR; TCRdb keeps only in-frame clonotypes and omits some of them. The sample holds 90,000 to 100,000 clones, about 80% seen once. The receptor's source is an adult with an advanced solid tumor such as melanoma, head and neck, liver or kidney cancer. The chain joins TRBV12-5 to TRBJ1-5; 7 bases fit TRBD1. This material consisted of CD4+ or CD8+ T cells sorted from blood, taken in a trial of the OX40 agonist ivuxolimab. The CDR3 nucleotides are TGTGCTAGTGGATCAGGGGGACTCGGCCGCCTTTCAAGCAATCAGCCCCAGCATTTT. This codes for CASGSGGLGRLSSNQPQHF.